This is a list of T cell receptor beta chains from one sample in a study of a mutant IDH1 vaccine in newly diagnosed glioma. The assay was immunoSEQ multiplex PCR, and TCRdb's table has in-frame clones only and misses some. The repertoire holds around 37,000 clones, with around four fifths as singletons. Sample: PBMCs, taken from a glioma patient treated with radiotherapy, temozolomide or both. These receptors all come from a man in his forties or fifties with glioma. Some clones in this sample may be carry-over from other donors' samples. The CDR3 runs from the conserved cysteine through the conserved F or W.

J gene	V gene	CDR3 protein
TRBJ2-3	TRBV2	CACLAGGEDTQYF
TRBJ1-5	TRBV10-2	CASSENGGVGNQPQHF
TRBJ2-2	TRBV6-1	CASSQAPELFF
TRBJ1-4	TRBV6-1	CASSEIRGRVEKLFF
TRBJ2-3	TRBV9	CASRGLAGWGPDTQYF
TRBJ2-5	TRBV19	CASSIGTGDGETQYF
TRBJ2-1	TRBV7-2	CASSLYGGDYNEQFF
TRBJ2-1	TRBV30	CAWTGGPFTDEQFF
TRBJ2-1	TRBV5-1	CASSLAMGGGNEQFF
TRBJ1-6	TRBV5-1	CASSLNGPKLAPLHF
TRBJ2-6	TRBV28	CASTPMGLRSGANVLTF
TRBJ1-4	TRBV6-6	CASSYSIEKLFF
TRBJ2-3	TRBV5-1	CASSWTSGLGTDTQYF
TRBJ1-6	TRBV5-4	CASSLERVSGGSLHF
TRBJ1-1	TRBV6-1	CASGRDRANTEAFF
TRBJ1-2	TRBV20-1	CGSLSGTIYTF
TRBJ1-1	TRBV18	CASSPGVGRNTEAFF
TRBJ1-2	TRBV5-1	CASSLASGSKLNYGYTF
TRBJ1-1	TRBV10-3	CAISVNTEAFF
TRBJ2-2	TRBV7-8	CASSFLQGAGTGELFF
TRBJ1-1	TRBV25-1	CASSAPTGDGAEAFF
TRBJ2-2	TRBV28	CASSLGYGEWRELFF
TRBJ2-7	TRBV5-4	CASSFRDRGDEQYF
TRBJ2-7	TRBV19	CASSAANEQYF
TRBJ2-7	TRBV2	CASSRRLAGDSYDGQYF
TRBJ2-3	TRBV5-4	CASSWASGGGGDTQYF
TRBJ1-5	TRBV16	CASSQGSNQPQHF
TRBJ1-1	TRBV21-1	CASSLSRGLVDTEAFF
TRBJ1-2	TRBV19	CASSKSPGHGAYGYTF
TRBJ2-2	TRBV10-3	CAISEAGRNTGELFF
TRBJ1-1	TRBV20-1	CSSGTDTEAFF
TRBJ2-1	TRBV6-5	CASSSGGGGGYEQFF
TRBJ1-1	TRBV25-1	CASSETLVNTEAFF
TRBJ2-1	TRBV9	CASSVGAGGMNNEQFF
TRBJ2-3	TRBV5-4	CASSGSGITDTQYF
TRBJ1-5	TRBV18	CASSPTSGTGSNQPQHF
TRBJ2-3	TRBV5-1	CASSLDNTDTQYF
TRBJ1-1	TRBV18	CASSPDSGAEAFF
TRBJ1-5	TRBV27	CASRTSLGTAGITPQHF
TRBJ2-2	TRBV5-1	CASSLPQGNTGELFF
TRBJ2-7	TRBV10-2	CASSESQGNFFYEQYF
TRBJ2-7	TRBV7-2	CASNLDSGEQYF
TRBJ2-2	TRBV27	CASSWTDSTGELFF
TRBJ1-1	TRBV6-5	CASRRTGGWTEAFF
TRBJ1-2	TRBV19	CASSPYTDGNYGYTF
TRBJ1-2	TRBV19	CASSTIYGYTF
TRBJ2-1	TRBV7-2	CASSLDWEQFF
TRBJ2-7	TRBV4-2	CASSQVGGMDRAYEQYF
TRBJ2-2	TRBV13	CASSLKTGRTGELFF
TRBJ1-1	TRBV4-1	CASSPEQGVGTEAFF
TRBJ1-1	TRBV5-5	CASAGQQNTEAFF
TRBJ2-7	TRBV6-5	CASSKITGGDEQYF
TRBJ1-1	TRBV29-1	CSVTAQQRGPNTEAFF
TRBJ1-2	TRBV27	CASSSGGLNYGYTF
TRBJ1-1	TRBV29-1	CSVDMGMDTEAFF
TRBJ1-4	TRBV2	CASSDSGEEKLFF
TRBJ1-6	TRBV27	CASSFGTAFSPLHF
TRBJ2-7	TRBV7-6	CASSSPRGTLAGGSYEQYF
TRBJ1-5	TRBV7-9	CASSSERDRGQPQHF
TRBJ2-7	TRBV11-2	CASSRIGSTYEQYF